The source of this T cell receptor (beta chain) is a study of blood T cell repertoires in COVID-19. Turning to the study itself: Material from acute and convalescent COVID-19 was sourced from the United States, Italy and Spain. PBMCs, B-cell-depleted T cells, or T cells were the source of the cDNA or gDNA that made up the material.

Per the authors' pipeline: Estimation of nucleated cell counts relied on the amplification of reference gene primers. Method: immunoSEQ multiplex PCR; TCRdb's copy keeps in-frame clones and lacks some. V and J calls and clone size are given by that table; D and trimming were obtained from the DNA. The sample lists 150,000 to 200,000 clones; about 88% were seen once. The CDR3 is 16 amino acids. Trimming removed 5 bases from V and 0 bases from J; junction bases left unmatched: 7. Germline CDR1 is SGHAT and CDR2 is FQNNGV. The sequencing input was peripheral blood. The sequence was collected from a human donor in a cohort sampled during active COVID-19. The chain couples TRBV11-2 to TRBJ1-3; 7 bases map to TRBD1. In DNA form, the CDR3 reads TGTGCCAGCAGCACATACAGGGGCGACTCTGGAAACACCATATATTTT. This translates into CASSTYRGDSGNTIYF.